The 5 T cell receptor beta chains in this list originate from one sample, sequenced in a study of blood T cell repertoires in COVID-19. Profiling relied on immunoSEQ multiplex PCR, and the TCRdb table lists in-frame clones only, not all of them. Of approximately 350,000 clones in the sample, more than 80% were seen once. Sequenced sample: peripheral blood. These TCRs come from a woman aged 25-40 years with COVID-19, enrolled during active disease.

This clone was seen once. The chain is built from TRBV7-2 and TRBJ1-6; weak D call: TRBD1 (6 bases). Per the germline V gene, CDR1 is SGHTA and CDR2 is FQGNSA. The length of the CDR3 is 14 residues. The V end lost 4 bases, the J end lost 8 bases, and 12 bases lay between the germline ends. The CDR3: CASSSQGSDSPLHF. The CDR3 nucleotides are TGTGCCAGCAGCTCACAGGGATCTGATTCACCCCTCCACTTT.

The CDR3 DNA sequence: TGCGCCAGCAGCTTGCGGACAGGACAGCCTAATGAAAAACTGTTTTTT. It encodes CASSLRTGQPNEKLFF. The chain is built from TRBV5-1 and TRBJ1-4, with 7 bases lining up with TRBD1. Germline CDR1 SGHRS, CDR2 YFSETQ. Trimming took 1 base from V and 3 from J; bases not matched to a gene: 6. This CDR3 has 16 residues.

On this clone: Within the sample, other DNA sequences also encode this same CDR3. The chain has TRBV5-4 and TRBJ1-4; weak D call: TRBD1 (5 bases). Germline values: CDR1 SGHNT, CDR2 YYREEE (reference sequence). Deletions cut 0 bases from V and 2 bases from J, with 8 bases between. The CDR3 sequence is 15 residues long. The DNA of the CDR3 is TGTGCCAGCAGCTTGGGGGGCGCCACTAATGAAAAACTGTTTTTT. This codes for CASSLGGATNEKLFF.

The chain has TRBV7-4 and TRBJ1-5, with D tentatively TRBD1 (6 bases). Germline CDR1 is SGHVT and CDR2 is SQSDAQ. V lost 1 base, J lost 3 bases, and 13 bases lay in between. The CDR3 runs 16 residues. The DNA of the CDR3 is TGTGCCAGCAGCTTAGTTGGCAGGGGATTCAATCAGCCCCAGCATTTT. It specifies CASSLVGRGFNQPQHF.

V gene TRBV20-1 combines with J gene TRBJ1-6; possible D gene TRBD1, 6 bases. Trimming stripped 3 bases from V and 5 bases from J, with 17 bases between. Germline CDR1 reads DFQATT; CDR2 reads SNEGSKA (reference sequence). This CDR3 is 16 amino acids long. CDR3 DNA: TGCAGTGCTAGTACTCGGCAGGGGCGGAATAATTCACCCCTCCACTTT. Encoded protein: CSASTRQGRNNSPLHF.